This TCR beta chain came from a study of OX40 agonist ivuxolimab in advanced cancers. Losses at the gene ends were 5 bases for V and 6 bases for J; bases not matched to a gene: 6. CDR3 length: 14 amino acids. Germline V lookup: CDR1 SEHNR, CDR2 FQNEAQ (reference sequence). Repertoires were generated with immunoSEQ multiplex PCR, while TCRdb's copy carries only in-frame clones and drops some. This table has some 85,000 clones, roughly 91% appearing once. The sequence was obtained from an adult with an advanced solid tumor such as melanoma, head and neck, liver or kidney cancer. Sequenced material: CD4+ or CD8+ T cells sorted from blood, taken in a trial of the OX40 agonist ivuxolimab. This chain links TRBV7-9 with TRBJ1-1, with 10 bases fitting TRBD1. CDR3 nucleotides: TGTGCCAGCAGCGCCGGGACAGGGGCTTCTGAAGCTTTCTTT. Its translation is CASSAGTGASEAFF.